These 19 T cell receptor beta chains originate from one sample sequenced in a study of blood T cells in healthy people across ages. Next came a second PCR, run for about 7 to 12 cycles, which used a sample-barcoded 5' primer along with a J-beta primer mix. In TCRdb, the 5' RACE reads were re-called with MiXCR into one record per CDR3 protein. Altogether around 1,000,000 distinct CDR3 sequences are present, 20% to 25% being singletons, with the ten largest covering approximately 0.75%. These same records also appear under a second study, on T cells of mothers and their children.

Input material: blood. These receptors all stem from a girl aged 2-10 years in good health.

The chain combines TRBV28 with TRBJ2-1; 10 bases align to TRBD2. The CDR3 has 17 residues. V shed 5 bases, J shed 6 bases, and the junction held 13 bases outside the gene matches. Germline V CDR1 and CDR2: MDHEN, SYDVKM. This CDR3 reads CASSPHHRAGGGNEQFF. CDR3 nucleotide sequence: TGTGCCAGCAGTCCCCATCATCGAGCGGGAGGGGGCAATGAGCAGTTCTTC.

The chain employs TRBV10-3 and TRBJ2-2; no firm D call. This CDR3 comprises 14 residues. V shed 3 bases and J shed 4 bases, with 9 bases lying between them. Germline V gives CDR1 ENHRY, CDR2 SYGVKD. This chain's CDR3 is CAISDVVGTGELFF. The CDR3, as DNA: TGTGCCATCAGTGACGTAGTTGGCACCGGGGAGCTGTTTTTT.

This clonotype has only a few counts. The chain joins TRBV12-3 or TRBV12-4 to TRBJ2-5, with D possibly matching TRBD2 (6 bases). The J call may be in error: the DNA end matches TRBJ2-7 better. The CDR3 spans 13 residues. CDR3 in amino acids: CASTPGLSYEQYF. The CDR3 DNA sequence: TGTGCCAGCACCCCAGGACTAAGTTACGAGCAGTACTTC.

This clonotype was counted ten times or more. The chain couples TRBV28 to TRBJ2-1; D is perhaps TRBD2 (7 bases). This CDR3 contains 13 residues. The ends were cut back, 3 bases at V and 7 bases at J, with 10 bases in the middle. CDR1 is MDHEN and CDR2 is SYDVKM in the germline V gene. In DNA form, the CDR3 reads TGTGCCAGCAGTTTCGGGGGGCGGAATGAGCAGTTCTTC. Its translation is CASSFGGRNEQFF.

This clonotype turned up a few times. The rearrangement joins TRBV3-1 to TRBJ2-7; D is perhaps TRBD1 (7 bases). The DNA end favors TRBJ2-5, so the J call may be wrong. Germline V gene data show CDR1 as LGHDT and CDR2 as YNNKEL (reference sequence). CDR3 length equals 16 residues. DNA for the CDR3: TGTGCCAGCAGCCCAATCGTGGCGGGACAGCAAGAGACCCAGTACTTC. This gives the protein CASSPIVAGQQETQYF.

This clonotype is a singleton in its sample. This chain joins TRBV12-3 or TRBV12-4 and TRBJ2-7; the D gene is possibly TRBD1 (7 bases). V dropped 5 bases and J dropped 3 bases, with 17 bases sitting between them. The CDR3 length is 15 residues. This CDR3 reads CASSIDREVNYEQYF. The CDR3 nucleotides read TGTGCCAGCAGTATTGACAGGGAGGTTAACTACGAGCAGTACTTC.

This clonotype was picked up a small number of times. The chain has TRBV6-5 and TRBJ1-4; tentatively, D is TRBD1 (6 bases). CDR3 length: 14 residues. Germline V gene sequence: CDR1 MNHEY, CDR2 SVGAGI. Trimming removed 6 bases at V and 8 bases at J, with 16 bases between. The CDR3 region is CASSRQVWEEKLFF. CDR3 sequence (DNA): TGTGCCAGCAGCCGACAGGTGTGGGAGGAAAAACTGTTTTTT.

J is TRBJ2-6 and V is TRBV11-2, with TRBD2 as a possible D gene (6 bases). The CDR3 spans 22 residues. V gave up 5 bases and J gave up 0 bases, with 29 bases separating them. Germline assignment: CDR1 SGHAT and CDR2 FQNNGV. CDR3 DNA sequence: TGTGCCAGCAGCACCCTAAACGTACGGCTAGCGCAACGAAGCTCTGGGGCCAACGTCCTGACTTTC. This translates into CASSTLNVRLAQRSSGANVLTF.

This clonotype came up a few times. This chain connects TRBV4-3 to TRBJ2-1, with D tentatively TRBD1 (6 bases). V lost 2 bases to trimming and J lost 8 bases, with 10 bases between them. There are 13 residues in the CDR3. CDR1 LGHNA and CDR2 YSLEER come from the germline V gene. DNA for the CDR3: TGCGCCAGCAGCCAATCGAGGGGGTATGAGCAGTTCTTC. Translating gives CASSQSRGYEQFF.

Here the CDR3 DNA reads TGTGCCAGCAGCCCCGGTGTCCCTTACTCCTACGAGCAGTACTTC. Translating it yields CASSPGVPYSYEQYF. The chain couples TRBV28 to TRBJ2-7; D uncertain. Germline loops: CDR1 MDHEN, CDR2 SYDVKM. The V end lost 6 bases, the J end lost 0 bases, and 15 bases lay between the germline ends. The CDR3 totals 15 residues.

The chain uses TRBV11-2 and TRBJ2-1; either TRBD1 or TRBD2 may supply D (5 bases each). The end of the DNA aligns better with TRBJ2-7, so the J call may be wrong. The CDR3 is made up of 13 amino acids. CDR1 and CDR2 from the germline V gene are SGHAT and FQNNGV. CDR3 amino acids: CASRDGSYYEQYF. DNA of the CDR3: TGTGCCAGTCGGGACGGATCTTACTACGAGCAGTACTTC.

This chain links TRBV3-1 with TRBJ2-5; D tentatively reads TRBD1 or TRBD2 (5 bases each). V dropped 8 bases and J dropped 1 base, with 14 bases sitting between them. The CDR3 length is 14 residues. CDR1 is LGHDT, CDR2 YNNKEL, per germline (reference sequence). The DNA for the CDR3 is TGTGCCAGCGACAATCCAGGGAGCCAAGAGACCCAGTACTTC. Encoded protein: CASDNPGSQETQYF.

V and J are TRBV20-1 and TRBJ2-1; a weak D match, TRBD1 (6 bases). This CDR3 comprises 14 residues. The V gene lost 3 bases and the J gene lost 8 bases, with 17 bases spanning the gap. The germline V gene has CDR1 DFQATT and CDR2 SNEGSKA (reference sequence). CDR3 sequence (DNA): TGCAGTGCTAGGCCAGTGGGGGCCGGCGATGAGCAGTTCTTC. Residues: CSARPVGAGDEQFF.

The J gene is TRBJ2-1, the V gene TRBV29-1; D unresolved. The DNA end favors TRBJ2-7, so the J call may be wrong. This CDR3 spans 10 amino acids. From germline, CDR1 is SQVTM and CDR2 ANQGSEA. This chain's CDR3 is CSVSDYEQYF. The DNA of the CDR3 is TGCAGCGTTTCCGACTACGAGCAGTACTTC.

V gene TRBV11-3 combines with J gene TRBJ2-1; tentative D call: TRBD1 (6 bases). Germline V gene lookup returns CDR1 SGHNT and CDR2 YENEEA. CDR3 length: 17 amino acids. V lost 3 bases to trimming and J lost 6 bases, with 21 bases between them. DNA of the CDR3: TGTGCCAGCAGCTTTCGTTGGCGGCGGCAAGGGGGCAATGAGCAGTTCTTC. This encodes CASSFRWRRQGGNEQFF.

This clonotype has a handful of counts. The chain's CDR3 is CASSQGTETYEQYF. As DNA, the CDR3 is TGCGCCAGCAGCCAAGGGACGGAAACCTACGAGCAGTACTTC. This chain uses TRBV4-1 with TRBJ2-7; the D is unclear. This CDR3 is 14 amino acids long. Germline V gene lookup returns CDR1 MGHRA and CDR2 YSYEKL. V shed 1 base and J shed 2 bases, with 9 bases lying between them.

This clonotype has just a few counts. One end of the junction varies from germline; a read error may be responsible. V gene TRBV4-1 combines with J gene TRBJ2-5; D unresolved. CDR3 length: 15 residues. Germline V gene lookup returns CDR1 MGHRA and CDR2 YSYEKL. In DNA form, the CDR3 reads TGCGCCAGCAGCCAATTAACGGGTTCAGAGGAGACCCAGTGCTTC. Translating it yields CASSQLTGSEETQCF.

The rearrangement links TRBV7-8 to TRBJ2-3, with 10 bases aligning to TRBD2. Looked up from germline, CDR1 is SGHVS and CDR2 is FQNEAQ. CDR3 length: 16 amino acids. The V and J ends lost 4 bases and 1 base, in that order; junction bases with no gene match: 5. CDR3 DNA: TGTGCCAGCAGCTGGGAGCTAGCGGGGGGCACAGATACGCAGTATTTT. This translates into CASSWELAGGTDTQYF.

This clonotype was counted a few times. The chain uses TRBV7-9 and TRBJ2-2; 11 bases agree with TRBD1. Germline V gives CDR1 SEHNR, CDR2 FQNEAQ (reference sequence). J gave up 3 bases and V 5 bases, and 8 bases lay outside the gene matches. CDR3 size: 17 residues. The CDR3 protein is CASSTTDRGLYTGELFF. For the CDR3, the DNA is TGTGCCAGCAGCACGACGGACAGGGGGCTTTACACCGGGGAGCTGTTTTTT.